A selection of T cell receptor beta chains follows, all from one sample in a study of CD8 T cells in ankylosing spondylitis. TCRdb re-called the 5' RACE reads through MiXCR, storing one row per CDR3 protein. The repertoire holds some 130,000 distinct CDR3 sequences, with just under 7.5% as singletons. Sequenced: blood, either unsorted or a sorted T cell fraction (not recorded which). These TCRs come from a female donor with ankylosing spondylitis or in good health (not recorded which). Each CDR3 is given without its conserved first and last residue. Each record gives: V gene, J gene, CDR3 protein.

v_call: TRBV7-2
j_call: TRBJ2-4
cdr3_aa: ASSLDRENIQY

v_call: TRBV6-2/TRBV6-3
j_call: TRBJ1-1
cdr3_aa: ASSYSLEAF

v_call: TRBV5-1
j_call: TRBJ2-1
cdr3_aa: ASSLAAQYDEQF

v_call: TRBV5-1
j_call: TRBJ1-6
cdr3_aa: ASSLGDRAEPLH

v_call: TRBV6-4
j_call: TRBJ2-7
cdr3_aa: ASTKTLSPGSYEQY

v_call: TRBV4-2
j_call: TRBJ1-5
cdr3_aa: ASSQDTGVGQPQH

v_call: TRBV28
j_call: TRBJ2-7
cdr3_aa: ASSFQGGYEQY

v_call: TRBV6-1
j_call: TRBJ2-2
cdr3_aa: ASRRDQVTGELF

v_call: TRBV2
j_call: TRBJ2-1
cdr3_aa: ASSVRDRDYNEQF

v_call: TRBV7-3
j_call: TRBJ1-1
cdr3_aa: ASSTGVLTEAF

v_call: TRBV12-3/TRBV12-4
j_call: TRBJ2-2
cdr3_aa: ASSFSGGAGELF

v_call: TRBV6-6
j_call: TRBJ1-1
cdr3_aa: ASSTKGLEAF

v_call: TRBV3-1
j_call: TRBJ1-1
cdr3_aa: ASSQRTGGTTEAF

v_call: TRBV20-1
j_call: TRBJ1-1
cdr3_aa: SAHGGGQGTTEAF

v_call: TRBV20-1
j_call: TRBJ2-5
cdr3_aa: SAPQTGLRETQY

v_call: TRBV5-1
j_call: TRBJ1-2
cdr3_aa: ASSGTGPGGYT

v_call: TRBV25-1
j_call: TRBJ1-1
cdr3_aa: ASRDGAGWYTEAF

v_call: TRBV12-5
j_call: TRBJ1-1
cdr3_aa: ASGLAGHRNTEAF

v_call: TRBV4-2
j_call: TRBJ2-7
cdr3_aa: ASSQVGGTEQY

v_call: TRBV14
j_call: TRBJ2-5
cdr3_aa: ASSSLGTKETQY

v_call: TRBV20-1
j_call: TRBJ1-1
cdr3_aa: SARGQGTF

v_call: TRBV5-1
j_call: TRBJ1-5
cdr3_aa: ASSLGGGQPQH

v_call: TRBV4-2
j_call: TRBJ1-4
cdr3_aa: ASSQEVEGGLF

v_call: TRBV10-3
j_call: TRBJ1-1
cdr3_aa: AISESSGANTEAF

v_call: TRBV20-1
j_call: TRBJ1-6
cdr3_aa: SARAAGQANSPLH

v_call: TRBV4-1
j_call: TRBJ1-6
cdr3_aa: ASSQAPGQGIYNSPLH

v_call: TRBV5-1
j_call: TRBJ1-1
cdr3_aa: ASSLDGGSMNTEAF

v_call: TRBV12-3/TRBV12-4
j_call: TRBJ1-4
cdr3_aa: ASSPLGGGGEKLF

v_call: TRBV9
j_call: TRBJ2-3
cdr3_aa: ASSATGDFADTQY

v_call: TRBV12-5
j_call: TRBJ2-1
cdr3_aa: ASGLVGEGLQYNEQF

v_call: TRBV6-1
j_call: TRBJ2-7
cdr3_aa: ASSEQGGYEQY

v_call: TRBV24-1
j_call: TRBJ2-3
cdr3_aa: ATSDWSGYSTDTQY

v_call: TRBV5-1
j_call: TRBJ1-2
cdr3_aa: ASSHGVGYT

v_call: TRBV6-1
j_call: TRBJ2-1
cdr3_aa: ASRTGSPDEQF

v_call: TRBV18
j_call: TRBJ2-5
cdr3_aa: ASSPGQPKETQY

v_call: TRBV7-2
j_call: TRBJ2-7
cdr3_aa: ASSLASQNTPFEQY

v_call: TRBV4-1
j_call: TRBJ2-7
cdr3_aa: ASSFDKTYEQY

v_call: TRBV5-1
j_call: TRBJ2-1
cdr3_aa: ASSFGGASGGLNEQF

v_call: TRBV6-5
j_call: TRBJ2-4
cdr3_aa: ASSYSMSGGAVDIQY

v_call: TRBV5-6
j_call: TRBJ1-2
cdr3_aa: ASSSAGFRYGYT

v_call: TRBV20-1
j_call: TRBJ1-5
cdr3_aa: SAYQGEEGESQPQH